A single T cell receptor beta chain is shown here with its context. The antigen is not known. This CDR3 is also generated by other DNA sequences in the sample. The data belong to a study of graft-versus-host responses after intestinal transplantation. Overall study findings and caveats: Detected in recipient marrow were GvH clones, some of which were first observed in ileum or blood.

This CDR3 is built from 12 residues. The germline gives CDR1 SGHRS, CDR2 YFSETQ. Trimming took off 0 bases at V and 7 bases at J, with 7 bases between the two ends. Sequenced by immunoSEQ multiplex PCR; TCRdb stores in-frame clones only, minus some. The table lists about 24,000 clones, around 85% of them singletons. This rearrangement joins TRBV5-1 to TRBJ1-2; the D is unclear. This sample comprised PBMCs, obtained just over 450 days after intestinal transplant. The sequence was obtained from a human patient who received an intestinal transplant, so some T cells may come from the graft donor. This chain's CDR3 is CASSLESRGYTF. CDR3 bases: TGCGCCAGCAGCTTGGAATCCCGTGGCTACACCTTC.